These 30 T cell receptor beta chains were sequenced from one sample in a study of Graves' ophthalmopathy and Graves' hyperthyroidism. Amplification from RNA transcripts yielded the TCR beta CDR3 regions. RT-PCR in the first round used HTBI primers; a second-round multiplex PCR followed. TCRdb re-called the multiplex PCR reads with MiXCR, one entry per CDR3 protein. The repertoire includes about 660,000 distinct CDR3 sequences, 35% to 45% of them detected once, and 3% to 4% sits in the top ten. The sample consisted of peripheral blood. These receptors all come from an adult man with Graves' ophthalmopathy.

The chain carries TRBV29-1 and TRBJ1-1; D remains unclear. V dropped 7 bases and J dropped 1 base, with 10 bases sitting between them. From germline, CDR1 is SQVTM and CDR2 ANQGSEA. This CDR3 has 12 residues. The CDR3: CSGGWRNTEAFF. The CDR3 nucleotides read TGCAGCGGAGGGTGGAGGAACACTGAAGCTTTCTTT.

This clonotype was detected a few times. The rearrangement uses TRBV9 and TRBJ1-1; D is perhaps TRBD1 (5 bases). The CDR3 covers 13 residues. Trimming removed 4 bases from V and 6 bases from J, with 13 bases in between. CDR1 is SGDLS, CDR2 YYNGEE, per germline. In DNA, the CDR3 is TGTGCCAGCAGCCCCCGGGGGACGGCTGAAGCTTTCTTT. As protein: CASSPRGTAEAFF.

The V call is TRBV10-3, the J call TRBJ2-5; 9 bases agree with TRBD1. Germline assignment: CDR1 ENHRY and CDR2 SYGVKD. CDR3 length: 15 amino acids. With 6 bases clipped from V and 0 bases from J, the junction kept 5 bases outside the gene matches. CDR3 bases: TGTGCCATCAGAACTGGACAGGGGTACCAAGAGACCCAGTACTTC. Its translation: CAIRTGQGYQETQYF.

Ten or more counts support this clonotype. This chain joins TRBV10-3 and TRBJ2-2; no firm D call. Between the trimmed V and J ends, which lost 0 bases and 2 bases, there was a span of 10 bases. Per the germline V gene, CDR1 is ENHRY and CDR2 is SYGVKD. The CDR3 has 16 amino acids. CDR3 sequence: CAISESETLNTGELFF. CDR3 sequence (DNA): TGTGCCATCAGTGAGTCGGAGACCCTAAACACCGGGGAGCTGTTTTTT.

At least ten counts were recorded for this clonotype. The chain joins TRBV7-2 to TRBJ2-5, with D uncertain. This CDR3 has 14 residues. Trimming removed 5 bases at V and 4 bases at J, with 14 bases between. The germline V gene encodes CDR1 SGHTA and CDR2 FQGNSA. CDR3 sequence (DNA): TGTGCCAGCAGCCCCGTTTTGCCTCCAGAGACCCAGTACTTC. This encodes CASSPVLPPETQYF. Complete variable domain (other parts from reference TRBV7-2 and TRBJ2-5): GAGVSQSPSNKVTEKGKDVELRCDPISGHTALYWYRQSLGQGLEFLIYFQGNSAPDKSGLPSDRFSAERTGGSVSTLTIQRTQQEDSAVYLCASSPVLPPETQYFGPGTRLLVL.

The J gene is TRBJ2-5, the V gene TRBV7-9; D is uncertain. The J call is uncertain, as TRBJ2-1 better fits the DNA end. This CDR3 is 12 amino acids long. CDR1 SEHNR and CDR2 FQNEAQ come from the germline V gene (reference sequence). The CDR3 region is CASSATYNEQFF. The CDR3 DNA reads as TGTGCCAGCAGCGCCACATACAATGAGCAGTTCTTC.

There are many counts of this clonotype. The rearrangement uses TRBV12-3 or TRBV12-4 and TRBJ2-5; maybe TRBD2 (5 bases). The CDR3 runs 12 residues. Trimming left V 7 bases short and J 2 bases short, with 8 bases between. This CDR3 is CASMREQETQYF. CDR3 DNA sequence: TGTGCCAGCATGAGGGAGCAAGAGACCCAGTACTTC.

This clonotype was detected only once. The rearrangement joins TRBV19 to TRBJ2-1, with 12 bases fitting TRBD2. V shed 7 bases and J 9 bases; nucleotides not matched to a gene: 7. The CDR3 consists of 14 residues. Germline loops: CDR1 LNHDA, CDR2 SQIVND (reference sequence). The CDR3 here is CASKASSGRGEQFF. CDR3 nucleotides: TGTGCCAGTAAAGCGTCTAGCGGGAGGGGTGAGCAGTTCTTC.

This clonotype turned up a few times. CDR3 nucleotides: TGCAGCGTGCTAGCGGACTCTAGCACAGATACGCAGTATTTT. It yields the protein CSVLADSSTDTQYF. The rearrangement joins TRBV29-1 to TRBJ2-3, with 7 bases lining up with TRBD2. V shed 6 bases and J 0 bases; nucleotides not matched to a gene: 6. In germline, CDR1 is SQVTM, CDR2 ANQGSEA. This CDR3 contains 14 residues.

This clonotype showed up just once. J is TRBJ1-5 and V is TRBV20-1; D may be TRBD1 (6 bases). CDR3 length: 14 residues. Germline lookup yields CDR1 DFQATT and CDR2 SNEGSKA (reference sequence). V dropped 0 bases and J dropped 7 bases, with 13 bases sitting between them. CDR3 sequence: CSARDGGYEQPQHF. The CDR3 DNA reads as TGCAGTGCTAGAGACGGGGGCTACGAGCAGCCCCAGCATTTT.

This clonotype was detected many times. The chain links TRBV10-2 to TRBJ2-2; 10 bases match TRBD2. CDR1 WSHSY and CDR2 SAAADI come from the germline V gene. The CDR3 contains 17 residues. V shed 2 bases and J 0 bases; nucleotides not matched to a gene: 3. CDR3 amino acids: CASSEPGTSANTGELFF. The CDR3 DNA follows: TGCGCCAGCAGTGAGCCCGGGACTAGCGCGAACACCGGGGAGCTGTTTTTT.

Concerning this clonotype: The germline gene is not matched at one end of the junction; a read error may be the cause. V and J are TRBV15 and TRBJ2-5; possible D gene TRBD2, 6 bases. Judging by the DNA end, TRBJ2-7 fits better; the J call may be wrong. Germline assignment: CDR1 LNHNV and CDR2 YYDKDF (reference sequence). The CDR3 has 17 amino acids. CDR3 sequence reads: CASSQSPKGTGSYEQYF. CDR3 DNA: TGTGCCAGCAGCCAATCCCCGAAGGGGACTGGGTCCTACGAGCAGTACTTC.

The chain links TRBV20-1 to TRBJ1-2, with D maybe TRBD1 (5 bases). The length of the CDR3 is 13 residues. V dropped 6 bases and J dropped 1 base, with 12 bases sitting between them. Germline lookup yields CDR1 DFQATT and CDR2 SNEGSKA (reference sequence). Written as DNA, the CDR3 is TGCAGTGCCCCCGGCAGGGATAACTATGGCTACACCTTC. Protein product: CSAPGRDNYGYTF.

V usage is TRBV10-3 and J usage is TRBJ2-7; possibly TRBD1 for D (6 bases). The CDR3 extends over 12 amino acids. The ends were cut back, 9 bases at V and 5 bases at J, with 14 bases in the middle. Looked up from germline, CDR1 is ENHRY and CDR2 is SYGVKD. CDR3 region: CAISGVGHEQYF. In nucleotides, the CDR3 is TGTGCCATTTCAGGGGTCGGCCACGAGCAGTACTTC.

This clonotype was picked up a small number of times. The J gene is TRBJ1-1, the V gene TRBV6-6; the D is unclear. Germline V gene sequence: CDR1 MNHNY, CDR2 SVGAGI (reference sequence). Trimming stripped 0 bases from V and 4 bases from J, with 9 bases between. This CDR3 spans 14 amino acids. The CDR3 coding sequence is TGTGCCAGCAGTTACTCATTGAGAACCACTGAAGCTTTCTTT. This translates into CASSYSLRTTEAFF.

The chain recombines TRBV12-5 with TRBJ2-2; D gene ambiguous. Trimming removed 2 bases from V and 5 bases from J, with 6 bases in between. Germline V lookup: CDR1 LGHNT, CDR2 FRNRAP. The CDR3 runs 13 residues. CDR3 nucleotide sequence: TGTGCTAGTGGTTTGTTTGATACCGGGGAGCTGTTTTTT. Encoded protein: CASGLFDTGELFF.

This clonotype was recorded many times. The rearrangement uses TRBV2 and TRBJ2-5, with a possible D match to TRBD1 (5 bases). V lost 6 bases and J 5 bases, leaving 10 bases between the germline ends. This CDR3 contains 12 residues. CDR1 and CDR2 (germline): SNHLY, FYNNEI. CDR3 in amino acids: CASRQDGETQYF. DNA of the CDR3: TGTGCCAGCAGACAGGACGGGGAGACCCAGTACTTC.

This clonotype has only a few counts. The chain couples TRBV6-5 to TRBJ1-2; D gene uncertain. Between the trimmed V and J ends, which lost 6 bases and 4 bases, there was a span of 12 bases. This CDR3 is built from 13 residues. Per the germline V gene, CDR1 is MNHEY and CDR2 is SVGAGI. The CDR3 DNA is TGTGCCAGCAGGTCTTCAGAGGTCTATGGCTACACCTTC. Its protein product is CASRSSEVYGYTF.

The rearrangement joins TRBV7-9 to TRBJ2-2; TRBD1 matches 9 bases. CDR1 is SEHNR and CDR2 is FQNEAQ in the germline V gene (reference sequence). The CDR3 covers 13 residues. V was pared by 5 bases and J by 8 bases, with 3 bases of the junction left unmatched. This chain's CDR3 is CASSRTGDGELFF. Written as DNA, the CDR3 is TGTGCCAGCAGCCGGACAGGGGATGGGGAGCTGTTTTTT.

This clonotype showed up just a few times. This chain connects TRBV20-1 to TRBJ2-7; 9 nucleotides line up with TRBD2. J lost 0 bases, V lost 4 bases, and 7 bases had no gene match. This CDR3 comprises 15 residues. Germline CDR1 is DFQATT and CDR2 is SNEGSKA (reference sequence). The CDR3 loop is CSATLAGLPSYEQYF. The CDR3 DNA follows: TGCAGTGCTACCCTAGCGGGGCTCCCCTCCTACGAGCAGTACTTC.

Here the CDR3 reads CAWSRDRGHTEAFF. For the CDR3, the DNA is TGTGCCTGGAGTCGGGACAGGGGGCACACTGAAGCTTTCTTT. The rearrangement uses TRBV30 and TRBJ1-1; the match to TRBD1 covers 12 bases. J lost 3 bases, V lost 2 bases, and 1 base had no gene match. The CDR3 is made up of 14 amino acids. Germline V gene data show CDR1 as GTSNPN and CDR2 as SVGIG (reference sequence).

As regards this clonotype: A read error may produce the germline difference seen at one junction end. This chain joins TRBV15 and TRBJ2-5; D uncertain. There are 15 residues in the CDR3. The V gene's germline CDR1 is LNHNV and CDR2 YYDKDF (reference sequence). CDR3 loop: CAASSHRTFRETQYF. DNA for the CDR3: TGTGCCGCCAGCAGCCATAGGACGTTCCGAGAGACCCAGTACTTC.

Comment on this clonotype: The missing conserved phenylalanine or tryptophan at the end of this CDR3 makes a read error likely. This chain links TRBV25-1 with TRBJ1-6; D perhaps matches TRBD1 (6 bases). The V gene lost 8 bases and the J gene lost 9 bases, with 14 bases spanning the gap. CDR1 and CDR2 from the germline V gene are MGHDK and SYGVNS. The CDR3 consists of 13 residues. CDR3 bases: TGTGCCAGCCGCTTGGAACAGGGTTCACCCCTCCACCTT. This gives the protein CASRLEQGSPLHL.

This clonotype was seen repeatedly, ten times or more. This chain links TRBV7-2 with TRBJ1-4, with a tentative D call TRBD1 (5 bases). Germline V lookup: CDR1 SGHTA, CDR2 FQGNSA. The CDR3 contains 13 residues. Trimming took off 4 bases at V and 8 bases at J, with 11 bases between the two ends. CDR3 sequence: CASSSRVGEKLFF. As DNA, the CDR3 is TGTGCCAGCAGCTCCAGGGTCGGAGAAAAACTGTTTTTT.

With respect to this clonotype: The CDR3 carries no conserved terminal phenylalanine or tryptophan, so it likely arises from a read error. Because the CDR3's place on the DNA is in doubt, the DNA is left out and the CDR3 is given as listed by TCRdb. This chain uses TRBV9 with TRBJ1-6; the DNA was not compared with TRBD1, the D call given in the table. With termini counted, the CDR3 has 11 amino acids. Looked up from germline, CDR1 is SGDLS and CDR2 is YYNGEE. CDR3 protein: CASSKRQGPLL.

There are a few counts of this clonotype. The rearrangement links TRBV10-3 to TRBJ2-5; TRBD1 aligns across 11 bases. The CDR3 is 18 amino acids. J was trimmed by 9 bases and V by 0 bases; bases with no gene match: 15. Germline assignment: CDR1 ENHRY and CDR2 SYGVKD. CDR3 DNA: TGTGCCATCAGTGAGTCGATCGGGACAGGGGGTCCACGACAGCCCCAGTACTTC. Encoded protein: CAISESIGTGGPRQPQYF.

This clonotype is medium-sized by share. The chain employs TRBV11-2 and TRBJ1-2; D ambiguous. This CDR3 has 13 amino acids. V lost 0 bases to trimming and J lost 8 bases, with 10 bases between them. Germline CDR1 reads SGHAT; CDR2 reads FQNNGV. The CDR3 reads CASSLDLERGYTF. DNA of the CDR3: TGTGCCAGCAGCTTAGACCTGGAGCGCGGCTACACCTTC.

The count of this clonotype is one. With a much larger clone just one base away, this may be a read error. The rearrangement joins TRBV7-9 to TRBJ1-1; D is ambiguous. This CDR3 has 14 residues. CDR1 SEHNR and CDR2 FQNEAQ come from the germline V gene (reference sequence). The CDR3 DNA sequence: TGTGCCAGCAGCTTAGAGGTGATGAACGCTGAAGCTTTCTTT. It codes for CASSLEVMNAEAFF.

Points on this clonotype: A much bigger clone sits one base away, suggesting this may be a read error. CDR3 coding DNA: TGTGCCAGCAGTCGGACTAGCGGGAGTCACCACGAGCAGTACTTC. This codes for CASSRTSGSHHEQYF. The V gene is TRBV7-9, the J gene TRBJ2-7; 13 nucleotides match TRBD2. This CDR3 spans 15 amino acids. V was clipped by 6 bases and J by 5 bases; unmatched bases: 7. CDR1 is SEHNR, CDR2 FQNEAQ, per germline (reference sequence).

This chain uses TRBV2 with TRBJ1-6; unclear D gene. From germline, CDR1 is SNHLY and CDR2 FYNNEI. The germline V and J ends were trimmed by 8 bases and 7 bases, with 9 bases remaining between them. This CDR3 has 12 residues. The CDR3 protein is CASCPRNSPLHF. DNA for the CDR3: TGTGCCAGCTGTCCAAGGAATTCACCCCTCCACTTT.